Reported below is one T cell receptor beta chain. The antigen remains undetermined. TCRdb passed the 5' RACE reads through MiXCR, listing each CDR3 protein once. This sample has 1.5 million to 2 million distinct CDR3 sequences, with around 29% found just once. The sample belongs to a study of identical twins. Study-level results: The models systematically underestimated how much out-of-frame TCR alpha was shared in monozygotic twins. The study found excess low generation probability among twin-shared out-of-frame alpha sequences.

The germline V gene encodes CDR1 SGHTS and CDR2 YDEGEE. Trimming removed 6 bases from V and 4 bases from J; junction bases left unmatched: 11. This CDR3 has 16 amino acids. The sequenced sample was cord blood. This receptor was obtained from a newborn girl in good health. The chain uses TRBV5-8 and TRBJ2-2; TRBD1 aligns across 8 bases. The chain's CDR3 is CASTPTGVRITGELFF. Written as DNA, the CDR3 is TGTGCCAGCACCCCGACAGGGGTTAGAATCACCGGGGAGCTGTTTTTT.